This T cell receptor beta chain was profiled in a study of T cell repertoires in cytomegalovirus infection. Study overall: An indication of both CMV infection and matching HLA type came from public TCR beta signatures.

One entry per CDR3 protein results from TCRdb running MiXCR on the reads. The sample consists of about a million distinct CDR3 sequences, about a third of them appearing once. This clonotype has only a few counts. Its antigen is not identified. CDR1 is SGHVS, CDR2 FNYEAQ, per germline. The V and J ends lost 2 bases and 2 bases respectively, with 10 bases between them. The CDR3 is 15 residues long. The sequencing here drew on cultured CD8+ T cells from PBMCs, taken from culture after CMV antigen stimulation. The source of this sequence is a human donor in good health (CMV status not recorded). Some clones in this sample may be carry-over from other donors' samples. The gene calls are TRBV7-6 and TRBJ1-5; D uncertain. CDR3 loop: CASSLRSSRNQPQHF. CDR3 bases: TGTGCCAGCAGCTTAAGGAGCAGCCGCAATCAGCCCCAGCATTTT.